This TCR beta chain came from a study of blood T cells in healthy people across ages. The second PCR ran about 7 to 12 cycles with a sample-barcoded 5' primer and J-beta primers. A template-switch adaptor that had 12 random nucleotides put a tag on each cDNA molecule. TCRdb reanalysed the 5' RACE reads using MiXCR and keeps one entry per CDR3 protein. The table has 1 million to 1.2 million distinct CDR3 sequences, less than 45% seen once. This clonotype was counted at least ten times. Its specificity is not known. V was clipped by 0 bases and J by 2 bases, with 5 bases between them. The germline CDR1 and CDR2 sequences are SGDLS and YYNGEE. The CDR3 contains 13 residues. Study conclusions and caveats: Diversity estimates drawn from one million T cells were deemed underestimates.

The specimen sequenced was blood. The sequence derives from a man younger than 30 in good health. V usage is TRBV9 and J usage is TRBJ2-5; the D is unclear. Here the CDR3 DNA reads TGTGCCAGCAGCGTAGGTATTCAAGAGACCCAGTACTTC. It yields the protein CASSVGIQETQYF. Variable domain in full (rest from reference TRBV9 and TRBJ2-5): DSGVTQTPKHLITATGQRVTLRCSPRSGDLSVYWYQQSLDQGLQFLIQYYNGEERAKGNILERFSAQQFPDLHSELNLSSLELGDSALYFCASSVGIQETQYFGPGTRLLVL.